This T cell receptor (beta chain) was documented in a study of Ad26.COV2.S vaccination and SARS-CoV-2 variants (dated by TCRdb to the early 2020s). Regarding the research as a whole: Donors in the vaccine arm were drawn from COV1001, a multicentre, randomized, double-blind, placebo-controlled phase I-IIa trial testing Ad26.COV2.S in healthy adults. Ad26.COV2.S was administered intramuscularly at 5 x 10^10 or 1 x 10^11 viral particles, either as a single shot or as two shots given 56 days apart. TCRbeta repertoire sequencing served as the tool for gauging how specific and how broad the SARS-CoV-2-reactive T cell receptors were following Ad26.COV2.S vaccination. The TCR-sequenced set comprised approximately 30 samples: around 20 Ad26.COV2.S vaccine recipients, 5 placebo recipients and 8 SARS-CoV-2 convalescent individuals. Trial participants were randomized into five groups of five, in which low-dose or high-dose Ad26.COV2.S was given once or twice, or placebo was given on both occasions. Throughout the experiments and outcome assessment, investigators stayed blinded to trial group allocation. What the study reported, not specific to this receptor: The authors noted that total T cell responses may have been underestimated by the TCR breadth and depth analyses. After vaccination, substantial breadth of spike-specific CD8+ and CD4+ T cell responses was reported. The study was not powered for comparison of responses between vaccine doses or regimens. Comparable non-spike TCR breadth was observed between vaccine and placebo recipients, consistent with only spike being contained in the vaccine. Higher spike-specific TCR breadth was observed in Ad26.COV2.S recipients than in placebo recipients (P = 0.0014).

About this clone itself: Its recognized antigen is unknown. Base qualities are not recorded, but no much larger clone differs from it by a single base.

TCRbeta CDR3 regions were sequenced with the immunoSEQ Assay. After extraction, genomic DNA underwent amplification by bias-controlled multiplex PCR, followed by high-throughput sequencing. For the original study's pipeline: To quantify the absolute abundance of every unique TCRbeta CDR3 region, sequences were collapsed and filtered. Usable DNA was measured by amplifying reference genes present in all nucleated cells, and TCRbeta template counts were normalized to that usable DNA to estimate T cell fraction. Repertoire TCRs were annotated as SARS-CoV-2-specific by exact matching of V gene, CDR3 amino acid sequence and J gene to a known reactive TCR set. The reference SARS-CoV-2 TCR set came from MIRA and was filtered for enrichment in COVID-19-positive ImmuneCODE repertoires, removing public or cross-reactive TCRs. Based on the MIRA antigens, annotated TCRs were further analysed at the level of specific ORF or position within ORF. Depth was the summed frequency of annotated unique rearrangements, while breadth was defined as annotated unique rearrangements over total unique productive rearrangements. Two-sided Wilcoxon rank-sum tests were used to compare TCR breadth between groups. TCRdb provides this immuneACCESS table in a form limited to in-frame rearrangements. Some clones are lacking; in checked studies, under half of them reflect an unresolved V gene, and why the rest are absent is not known. That table furnishes V, J and clone size, whereas the DNA furnished D and trimming. Counted in this sample were some 390,000 clones; roughly nine tenths of them appeared once. Of the sample, roughly 3.2% is held by the ten largest clones.

The germline V gene specifies SGHTS as CDR1 and YDEGEE as CDR2. From cysteine to phenylalanine, the CDR3 is 14 amino acids long. The sequence is cut down to CDR3 DNA, 42 bases in frame from base 1. Relative to germline, V is 0 bases shorter and J is 3 bases shorter, with 10 bases between their ends. The sample's treatment or condition label, decoded: around 19 received Ad26.COV2.S at low or high dose, single or two shots; 5 received placebo; per-sample allocation not given. For vaccine and placebo recipients, the sequenced repertoires came from samples collected on day 63 after the first injection. Between 29 July and 7 August 2020, Cohort 1b enrolled about two dozen adults aged 18-55 years at one site in Boston, USA. As a vaccine, Ad26.COV2.S was a replication-incompetent adenovirus type 26 vector that expressed a prefusion-stabilized SARS-CoV-2 spike protein derived from the original Wuhan strain.

Rearrangement joined TRBV5-8 to TRBJ2-7; TRBD1 might be the D gene, on 5 matching bases. Sequenced here: peripheral blood, sampled in a trial of Ad26.COV2.S vaccine versus placebo. The source of this sequence is a person between 18 and 65 years old who received the Ad26.COV2.S COVID-19 vaccine or a placebo. The sequence in DNA is TGTGCCAGCAGCTTGGGGGGCAGGGACTACGAGCAGTACTTC. It is translated as CASSLGGRDYEQYF.